This TCR beta chain originates from a study of cytomegalovirus exposure and HLA in healthy donors. The study's findings and limits: The sole available immune exposure information was CMV serostatus. Differences between HLA loci emerged in a later analysis of TCR association rates, with DRB1 most and HLA-C fewest. In all likelihood, a cluster of highly shared sequence variants was a sequencing artifact.

PCR employed 60 Vbeta and 13 Jbeta primers. Here immunoSEQ multiplex PCR was the method, and the copy in TCRdb shows in-frame clones only, minus some. The sample contains over 250,000 clones, about 66% of which appear only once. CDR1 is SGDLS, CDR2 YYNGEE, per germline. Trimming left V 0 bases short and J 0 bases short, with 13 bases between. There are 17 residues in the CDR3. A note on this clone: What it binds is not known.

Sequenced input: PBMCs. The receptor was derived from a female donor in good health and CMV-seronegative. The V call is TRBV9, the J call TRBJ1-3; D is possibly TRBD1 (6 bases). The CDR3 nucleotides are TGTGCCAGCAGCGTAGGGGGGACAATGAGCTCTGGAAACACCATATATTTT. It is translated as CASSVGGTMSSGNTIYF.